This is a list of T cell receptor beta chains from one sample in a study of blood T cell repertoires in COVID-19. Clones were read by immunoSEQ multiplex PCR, and TCRdb kept only the in-frame ones, dropping some. The sample records about 150,000 clones, 87% being singletons. What was sequenced was peripheral blood. The origin of the receptors is a man older than 75 with acute or convalescent COVID-19. The CDR3 runs from the conserved cysteine through the conserved F or W. The order of the fields is clone size, V gene, J gene, CDR3 protein. Clone size, where shown, is once, few, many, or a class for clones that have expanded.

-,TRBV12-3/TRBV12-4,TRBJ2-7,CASGGRYEQYF
-,TRBV27,TRBJ1-1,CASSLSGQSRVNTEAFF
-,TRBV24-1,TRBJ2-5,CATSAPVGQGARETQYF
-,TRBV20-1,TRBJ1-2,CSAPREYGYTF
few,TRBV21-1,TRBJ2-7,CAISRSGTSYEQYF
once,TRBV15,TRBJ2-1,CATSRKRTSSYNEQFF
-,TRBV3-1/TRBV3-2,TRBJ1-2,CASSQDHGSGANYGYTF
-,TRBV14,TRBJ2-5,CASSLKTYRSWETQYF
-,TRBV5-8,TRBJ1-5,CASSFPHRDRGRSQPQHF
-,TRBV6-2/TRBV6-3,TRBJ2-5,CASSPGLAGGPETQYF
once,TRBV16,TRBJ2-7,CASTPAASYEQYF
-,TRBV9,TRBJ2-1,CASSVDGIPGGEQFF
-,TRBV5-4,TRBJ2-7,CASSLELAGGPEQYF
-,TRBV30,TRBJ1-2,CAWSWGPQYGYTF
-,TRBV27,TRBJ1-1,CASSLLAGTEAFF
-,TRBV7-2,TRBJ2-1,CASSLGDRGNEQFF
-,TRBV4-1,TRBJ1-1,CASSLDRVTEAFF
-,TRBV7-6,TRBJ2-2,CASSPGATTGELFF
-,TRBV15,TRBJ1-2,CATSRAGTGVIYGYTF
-,TRBV27,TRBJ1-2,CASSLGPGGAFYTF
-,TRBV19,TRBJ1-3,CASSIKTGDRGNTIYF
-,TRBV7-2,TRBJ1-1,CASSLQGVTEAFF
-,TRBV2,TRBJ2-7,CASRQGASYEQYF
-,TRBV2,TRBJ1-5,CASSEQGADSEPQHF
-,TRBV6-5,TRBJ1-5,CASSYDRAYQPQHF
few,TRBV2,TRBJ2-7,CASSDNAVSYEQYF
-,TRBV5-1,TRBJ1-1,CASSLASSGNTEAFF
-,TRBV7-9,TRBJ1-2,CASSQLKGAHGYTF
-,TRBV15,TRBJ1-5,CATSSDKMIQPQHF
-,TRBV12-3/TRBV12-4,TRBJ2-3,CASSFLSTDTQYF
-,TRBV3-1/TRBV3-2,TRBJ1-2,CASSQGPRGYTF
-,TRBV5-4,TRBJ2-7,CASSGGLYEQYF
-,TRBV4-2,TRBJ1-1,CASSSRDRKGTEAFF
-,TRBV6-5,TRBJ1-2,CASRNPQNGYTF
-,TRBV15,TRBJ1-5,CATSRGAGVGNQPQHF
-,TRBV7-6,TRBJ1-1,CASRAHSGTEAFF
-,TRBV7-2,TRBJ1-5,CASSLGRRGGEPQHF
once,TRBV13,TRBJ2-5,CASTSGSRETQYF
-,TRBV15,TRBJ1-2,CATSRVGGYGYTF
-,TRBV7-2,TRBJ2-3,CASSLMASGVTDTQYF
-,TRBV19,TRBJ2-7,CASSIGGAGGYEQYF
-,TRBV10-2,TRBJ2-7,CASSSGTSYEQYF
-,TRBV5-1,TRBJ1-5,CASSLTDRDQPQHF
-,TRBV6-5,TRBJ1-5,CASSLMENQPQHF
-,TRBV24-1,TRBJ1-5,CATSAQPNQPQHF
-,TRBV6-5,TRBJ2-3,CATGGILLGTQYF
-,TRBV3-1/TRBV3-2,TRBJ1-5,CASSHEGQPQHF
-,TRBV27,TRBJ1-1,CASSSLGTGAFF
-,TRBV4-2,TRBJ1-3,CASSQATVSGNTIYF
once,TRBV6-1,TRBJ1-1,CASSEQMGQGTEAFF
-,TRBV5-1,TRBJ1-4,CASSLPGSTNEKLFF
few,TRBV7-9,TRBJ2-1,CASSSWPWVAGEVGEQFF
-,TRBV28,TRBJ1-2,CASSLTGNYGYTF
-,TRBV5-4,TRBJ2-5,CASSSRTSRKETQYF
-,TRBV28,TRBJ2-7,CASSLAGTGTNEQYF